Listed below are T cell receptor beta chains from one sample, sequenced in a study of T cell responses to AZD1222 COVID-19 vaccine. TCRdb's copy holds only in-frame clones and misses some; the assay was immunoSEQ multiplex PCR. The repertoire includes some 150,000 clones, about 86% of them detected once, and 5.5% sits in the top ten. Sequences were derived from peripheral blood, sampled on day 0 of MenACWY control vaccination. These receptors were collected from an adult in good health. CDR3s include the opening cysteine and the closing phenylalanine or tryptophan. A D gene is named only where the DNA matches it firmly. Clone size appears in some rows only: once, few, many, or a class for an expanded clone.

V gene	J gene	D gene	clone size	CDR3 protein	CDR3 DNA
TRBV6-1	TRBJ1-5	-	-	CASSEGTVLEPQHF	TGTGCCAGCAGTGAAGGGACAGTACTGGAGCCCCAGCATTTT
TRBV9	TRBJ1-2	-	once	CASSERIGYTF	TGTGCCAGCAGCGAAAGAATCGGCTACACCTTC
TRBV19	TRBJ2-1	-	few	CASSIQLYNEQFF	TGTGCCAGTAGTATACAACTCTACAATGAGCAGTTCTTC
TRBV15	TRBJ1-2	-	-	CATSRDGGLNYGYTF	TGTGCCACCAGCAGAGATGGAGGACTCAACTATGGCTACACCTTC
TRBV4-1	TRBJ1-5	-	-	CASSQGQGPNQPQHF	TGCGCCAGCAGCCAAGGGCAGGGGCCCAATCAGCCCCAGCATTTT
TRBV6-1	TRBJ1-1	-	-	CASSEVRVMNTEAFF	TGTGCCAGCAGTGAAGTGCGTGTAATGAACACTGAAGCTTTCTTT
TRBV18	TRBJ1-1	-	-	CASSLRHGGDTEAFF	TGTGCCAGCTCACTCCGACACGGCGGGGACACTGAAGCTTTCTTT
TRBV6-1	TRBJ2-1	-	-	CASSEATGRDEQFF	TGTGCCAGCAGTGAAGCGACCGGACGGGATGAGCAGTTCTTC
TRBV19	TRBJ2-2	-	-	CSQAPINTGELFF	TGTTCCCAAGCGCCTATTAACACCGGGGAGCTGTTTTTT
TRBV30	TRBJ2-1	TRBD2	-	CAWSRTSGRAGEQFF	TGTGCCTGGAGTAGGACTAGCGGGAGGGCCGGTGAGCAGTTCTTC
TRBV25-1	TRBJ1-5	TRBD1	once	CASINRGRTGGSNQPQHF	TGTGCCAGCATTAATAGGGGGCGTACAGGGGGTAGCAATCAGCCCCAGCATTTT
TRBV2	TRBJ1-5	TRBD1	-	CASRLNRGSNQPQHF	TGTGCCAGCAGGCTAAACAGGGGAAGCAATCAGCCCCAGCATTTT
TRBV6-5	TRBJ1-6	-	-	CASSYRTVVAPLHF	TGTGCCAGCAGTTACAGGACAGTGGTCGCCCCCCTCCACTTT
TRBV6-5	TRBJ1-1	-	once	CASSIMNTEAFF	TGTGCCAGCAGTATCATGAACACTGAAGCTTTCTTT
TRBV4-2	TRBJ1-6	-	once	CASSRVFDSPLHF	TGTGCCAGCAGCAGGGTTTTTGATTCACCCCTCCACTTT
TRBV18	TRBJ1-2	TRBD1	-	CASSREGAAGYGYTF	TGTGCCAGCTCCCGGGAGGGGGCCGCGGGCTATGGCTACACCTTC
TRBV5-4	TRBJ2-7	-	-	CASSWVDSRTEQYF	TGTGCCAGCAGCTGGGTGGACAGTAGAACCGAGCAGTACTTC
TRBV3-1/TRBV3-2	TRBJ1-5	-	-	CASSLMLDQPQHF	TGTGCCAGCAGCCTCATGCTGGATCAGCCCCAGCATTTT
TRBV9	TRBJ1-2	-	-	CASSVDAVGYTF	TGTGCCAGCAGCGTAGACGCCGTGGGCTACACCTTC
TRBV5-1	TRBJ1-6	-	-	CASSIGGNNSPLHF	TGCGCCAGCAGCATTGGGGGCAATAATTCACCCCTCCACTTT
TRBV20-1	TRBJ1-3	-	-	CSASGRQTGNTIYF	TGCAGTGCTAGTGGGCGGCAAACTGGAAACACCATATATTTT
TRBV28	TRBJ1-1	TRBD1	-	CASSTRDRVMNTEAFF	TGTGCCAGCAGTACGAGGGACAGGGTTATGAACACTGAAGCTTTCTTT
TRBV28	TRBJ1-5	TRBD1	-	CASSFEGQGIGNQPQHF	TGTGCCAGCAGTTTTGAAGGACAGGGGATTGGCAATCAGCCCCAGCATTTT
TRBV5-4	TRBJ1-2	-	-	CASRRLGRGYTF	TGTGCCAGCAGGCGATTGGGGAGGGGCTACACCTTC
TRBV12-3/TRBV12-4	TRBJ2-3	TRBD2	-	CASSYSGRDTQYF	TGTGCCAGCAGTTACAGCGGGAGAGATACGCAGTATTTT
TRBV5-1	TRBJ1-1	-	-	CASSLLAREGTEAFF	TGCGCCAGCAGCTTATTGGCCAGGGAAGGAACTGAAGCTTTCTTT
TRBV19	TRBJ1-1	-	once	CASRMTRPMNTEAFF	TGTGCCAGTCGTATGACTCGCCCGATGAACACTGAAGCTTTCTTT
TRBV6-6	TRBJ2-2	-	few	CASSYSDSVTGELFF	TGTGCCAGCAGTTACTCAGACAGCGTCACCGGGGAGCTGTTTTTT
TRBV3-1/TRBV3-2	TRBJ1-2	-	once	CASSPSTTENYGYTF	TGTGCCAGCAGCCCCTCCACGACGGAGAACTATGGCTACACCTTC